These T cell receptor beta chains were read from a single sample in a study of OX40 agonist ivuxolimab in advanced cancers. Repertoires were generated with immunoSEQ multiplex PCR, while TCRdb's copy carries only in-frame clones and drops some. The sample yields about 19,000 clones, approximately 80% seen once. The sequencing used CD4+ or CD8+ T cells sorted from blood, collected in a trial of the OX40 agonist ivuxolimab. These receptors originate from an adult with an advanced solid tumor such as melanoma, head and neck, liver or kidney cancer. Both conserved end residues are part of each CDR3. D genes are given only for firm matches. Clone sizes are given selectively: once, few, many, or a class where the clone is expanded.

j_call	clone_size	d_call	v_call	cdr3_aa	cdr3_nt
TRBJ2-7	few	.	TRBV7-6	CASSLSVGEQYF	TGTGCCAGCAGCTTGTCGGTAGGAGAGCAGTACTTC
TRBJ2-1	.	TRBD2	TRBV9	CASSVDGSGSSYNEQFF	TGTGCCAGCAGCGTAGACGGTAGCGGGAGCTCCTACAATGAGCAGTTCTTC
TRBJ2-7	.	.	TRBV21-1	CASNAGGSYEQYF	TGTGCCAGCAACGCGGGAGGCTCCTACGAGCAGTACTTC
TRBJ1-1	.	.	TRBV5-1	CASSLGFFPNTEAFF	TGCGCCAGCAGCTTGGGTTTTTTCCCCAACACTGAAGCTTTCTTT
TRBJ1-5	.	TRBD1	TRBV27	CAGPPDRDRPNGQPQHF	TGTGCCGGTCCCCCTGACCGGGACAGACCGAATGGTCAGCCCCAGCATTTT
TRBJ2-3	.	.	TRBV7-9	CASSPGLQHTDTQYF	TGTGCCAGCAGCCCCGGGCTCCAACACACAGATACGCAGTATTTT
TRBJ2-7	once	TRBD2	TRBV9	CASSGERELLYF	TGTGCCAGCAGCGGGGAGCGGGAGCTATTGTACTTC
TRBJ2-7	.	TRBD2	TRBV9	CASSVGGGTTEQYF	TGTGCCAGCAGCGTAGGGGGAGGGACTACCGAGCAGTACTTC
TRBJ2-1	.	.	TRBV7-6	CASSFRGSGNEQFF	TGTGCCAGCAGCTTCCGGGGATCTGGGAATGAGCAGTTCTTC
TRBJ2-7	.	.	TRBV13	CASSLGLRFPYEQYF	TGTGCCAGCAGCTTAGGCCTACGTTTTCCCTACGAGCAGTACTTC
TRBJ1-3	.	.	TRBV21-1	CASSKFEDSTKGSGNTIYF	TGTGCCAGCAGCAAATTTGAAGACAGTACGAAGGGCTCTGGAAACACCATATATTTT
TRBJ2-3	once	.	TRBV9	CASSVDEGSGTDTQYF	TGTGCCAGCAGCGTAGACGAGGGGTCAGGGACAGATACGCAGTATTTT
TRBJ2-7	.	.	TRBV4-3	CASSQDQGGTTYEQYF	TGCGCCAGCAGCCAAGACCAGGGGGGGACTACCTACGAGCAGTACTTC
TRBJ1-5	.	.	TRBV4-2	CASTKGSGDQPQHF	TGTGCCAGCACCAAGGGATCTGGTGATCAGCCCCAGCATTTT
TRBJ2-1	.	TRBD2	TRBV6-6	CASSLGLARSYNEQFF	TGTGCCAGCAGCCTTGGACTAGCGCGCTCCTACAATGAGCAGTTCTTC
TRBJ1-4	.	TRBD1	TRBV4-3	CASSQDRGQGFEKLFF	TGCGCCAGCAGCCAAGATCGAGGACAGGGTTTTGAAAAACTGTTTTTT
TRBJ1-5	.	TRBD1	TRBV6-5	CASSPRTGSNQPQHF	TGTGCCAGCAGCCCCCGGACAGGGAGTAATCAGCCCCAGCATTTT
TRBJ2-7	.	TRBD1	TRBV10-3	CAISEEGQVSYEQYF	TGTGCCATCAGTGAGGAGGGACAGGTTAGCTACGAGCAGTACTTC
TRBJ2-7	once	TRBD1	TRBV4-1	CASSQVLPDRGEQYF	TGCGCCAGCAGCCAAGTACTCCCCGACAGGGGCGAGCAGTACTTC
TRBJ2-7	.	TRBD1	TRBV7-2	CASGTTGGTYEQYF	TGTGCCAGCGGAACGACAGGGGGGACCTACGAGCAGTACTTC
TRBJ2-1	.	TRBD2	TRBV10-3	CAISGGSSYNEQFF	TGTGCCATCTCGGGGGGTAGCTCCTACAATGAGCAGTTCTTC
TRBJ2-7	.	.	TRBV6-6	CASSYEQYF	TGTGCCAGCTCCTATGAGCAGTACTTC
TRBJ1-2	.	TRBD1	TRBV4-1	CASSQDDRARNGYTF	TGCGCCAGCAGCCAAGACGACAGGGCCAGAAATGGCTACACCTTC
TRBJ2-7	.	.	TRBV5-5	CASSLLEDHGYEQYF	TGTGCCAGCAGCTTGTTGGAGGACCACGGTTACGAGCAGTACTTC
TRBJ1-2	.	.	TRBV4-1	CASSQEQRENYGYTF	TGCGCCAGCAGCCAAGAACAACGTGAAAACTATGGCTACACCTTC
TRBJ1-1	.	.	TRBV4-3	CASSQGQTKAEAFF	TGCGCCAGCAGCCAAGGACAGACCAAGGCAGAAGCTTTCTTT
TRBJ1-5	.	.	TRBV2	CASSVGTGLRPQHF	TGTGCCAGCAGTGTTGGTACAGGGCTAAGGCCCCAGCATTTT
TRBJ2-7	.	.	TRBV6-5	CASSYSGHQGEQYF	TGTGCCAGCAGTTACTCCGGCCACCAGGGCGAGCAGTACTTC
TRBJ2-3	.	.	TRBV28	CASRSDQGMSTDTQYF	TGTGCCAGCAGGTCAGACCAGGGGATGAGCACAGATACGCAGTATTTT
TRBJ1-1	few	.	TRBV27	CASMGGGPTEAFF	TGTGCCAGCATGGGAGGCGGCCCCACTGAAGCTTTCTTT
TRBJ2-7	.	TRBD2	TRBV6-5	CASSPPGGNEQYF	TGTGCCAGCAGTCCTCCGGGAGGGAACGAGCAGTACTTC
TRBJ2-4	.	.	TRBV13	CASSSEGLAKNIQYF	TGTGCCAGCAGCTCGGAGGGCTTAGCCAAAAACATTCAGTACTTC
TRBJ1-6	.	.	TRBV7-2	CASSYSRGINNSPLHF	TGTGCCAGCAGCTATTCGAGAGGGATAAATAATTCACCCCTCCACTTT